There are a few counts of the clone carrying this T cell receptor beta chain. Germline lookup yields CDR1 DFQATT and CDR2 SNEGSKA (reference sequence). The V gene lost 5 bases and the J gene lost 1 base, with 11 bases spanning the gap. The CDR3 is 13 residues long. This entry is derived from a study of spatial heterogeneity in lung cancer. On the study more broadly: Detection of beta-chain sequences consistently exceeded that of alpha-chain sequences.

TCR cDNA molecules each carried a unique molecular identifier. MiXCR, applied by TCRdb to the 5' RACE reads, yields one record per CDR3 protein. The data show more than 80,000 distinct CDR3 sequences, roughly 12% seen once. The time point denotes: sample taken at primary tumor resection. Unsorted whole RNA of tumor, nontumor lung or frozen PBMC was sequenced. This rearrangement joins TRBV20-1 to TRBJ1-1, with D possibly being TRBD1 (5 bases). The sequence derives from a male donor with early-stage non-small cell lung cancer. The sample here was PBMCs, taken at surgery. The CDR3: CSAEGRENTEAFF. CDR3 coding DNA: TGCAGTGCTGAGGGACGGGAGAACACTGAAGCTTTCTTT.